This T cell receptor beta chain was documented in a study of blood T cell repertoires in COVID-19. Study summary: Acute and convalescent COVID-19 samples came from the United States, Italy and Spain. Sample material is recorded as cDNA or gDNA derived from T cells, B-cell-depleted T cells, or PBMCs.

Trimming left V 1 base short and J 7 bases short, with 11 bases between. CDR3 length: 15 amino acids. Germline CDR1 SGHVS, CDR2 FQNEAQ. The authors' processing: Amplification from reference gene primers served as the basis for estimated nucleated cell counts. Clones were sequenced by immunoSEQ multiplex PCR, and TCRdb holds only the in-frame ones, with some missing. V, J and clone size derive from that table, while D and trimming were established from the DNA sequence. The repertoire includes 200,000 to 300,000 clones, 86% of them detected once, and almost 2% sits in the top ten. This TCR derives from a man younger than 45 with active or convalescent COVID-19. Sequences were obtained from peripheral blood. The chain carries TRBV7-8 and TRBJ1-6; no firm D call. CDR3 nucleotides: TGTGCCAGCAGCTTAGTGTCCGGGAGCAATTCACCCCTCCACTTT. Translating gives CASSLVSGSNSPLHF.